Following are 18 T cell receptor beta chains from one sample sequenced in a study of T cells in Graves' hyperthyroidism and ophthalmopathy. RNA transcripts provided the source from which TCR beta CDR3 regions were amplified. HTBI primers were the set used in a first-round RT-PCR of the TCR CDR3. TCRdb called the multiplex PCR reads again in MiXCR, with one record for every CDR3 protein. The data hold 700,000 or so distinct CDR3 sequences, with 16% observed a single time. Sample: blood. The receptors derive from a young man with Graves' hyperthyroidism.

The chain couples TRBV20-1 to TRBJ2-5, with no clear D. Trimming took off 2 bases at V and 2 bases at J, with 15 bases between the two ends. Germline V gives CDR1 DFQATT, CDR2 SNEGSKA (reference sequence). CDR3 size: 15 residues. CDR3 sequence reads: CSARPPIIAQETQYF. DNA of the CDR3: TGCAGTGCTAGACCCCCCATCATTGCGCAAGAGACCCAGTACTTC.

This clonotype was counted ten times or more. V usage is TRBV6-5 and J usage is TRBJ1-1; 7 positions agree with TRBD1. This CDR3 is built from 11 residues. Per the germline V gene, CDR1 is MNHEY and CDR2 is SVGAGI. The V and J ends lost 2 bases and 11 bases, in that order; junction bases with no gene match: 2. The CDR3 here is CASSYEGAAFF. The CDR3 DNA reads TGTGCCAGCAGTTACGAGGGGGCGGCTTTCTTT.

The rearrangement links TRBV2 to TRBJ2-1, with unresolved D. V lost 1 base, J lost 0 bases, and 10 bases lay in between. This CDR3 is 16 amino acids long. The germline gives CDR1 SNHLY, CDR2 FYNNEI. The DNA of the CDR3 is TGTGCCAGCAGTGAAGAGGGTTATAGCTCCTACAATGAGCAGTTCTTC. The encoded protein is CASSEEGYSSYNEQFF.

This clonotype was seen a few times. This rearrangement joins TRBV5-5 to TRBJ1-1; D is uncertain. The germline gives CDR1 SGHKS, CDR2 YYEKEE (reference sequence). Trimming cost V 4 bases and J 1 base, with 14 bases left between them. The length of the CDR3 is 15 residues. DNA for the CDR3: TGTGCCAGCAGCCCCTGGGCCTCTGCGAACACTGAAGCTTTCTTT. Translation gives CASSPWASANTEAFF.

Comments on this clonotype: One end of the junction fails to match germline, which may point to a read error. The genes are TRBV20-1 and TRBJ2-1; D is perhaps TRBD1 (5 bases). Germline CDR1 DFQATT, CDR2 SNEGSKA (reference sequence). There are 11 residues in the CDR3. Written as DNA, the CDR3 is TGCAGTGCTCGTAGGGATTCCGAGACAGTCTTC. It is translated as CSARRDSETVF.

Ten or more counts support this clonotype. This chain joins TRBV29-1 and TRBJ2-5, with 8 positions matching TRBD2. J lost 3 bases, V lost 4 bases, and 16 bases had no gene match. The germline V gene has CDR1 SQVTM and CDR2 ANQGSEA. The CDR3 loop spans 17 amino acids. The DNA of the CDR3 is TGCAGCGTTGGAGGACCTGTGGGGCGGGAGGCTAAAGAGACCCAGTACTTC. This translates into CSVGGPVGREAKETQYF.

This clonotype has ten or more counts. A read error may produce the germline difference seen at one junction end. This sequence joins TRBV5-1 and TRBJ2-3; D gene uncertain. From germline, CDR1 is SGHRS and CDR2 YFSETQ. There are 13 residues in the CDR3. CDR3 DNA sequence: TGTGCCAGCAGCTTAGGGTCTGGGGATACGCAGTATTTT. Its translation is CASSLGSGDTQYF.

This sequence joins TRBV6-1 and TRBJ2-1; weak D call: TRBD1 (6 bases). Germline V gives CDR1 MNHNS, CDR2 SASEGT. There are 13 residues in the CDR3. V lost 3 bases to trimming and J lost 9 bases, with 12 bases between them. The CDR3 bases are TGTGCCAGCAGTGATAGGATAGGGGGTGAGCAGTTCTTC. The encoded protein is CASSDRIGGEQFF.

This clonotype was counted many times. The chain is built from TRBV29-1 and TRBJ2-3; 7 bases match TRBD1. Germline V gives CDR1 SQVTM, CDR2 ANQGSEA. Trimming removed 1 base from V and 2 bases from J; junction bases left unmatched: 9. This CDR3 has 16 amino acids. The CDR3 region has the DNA TGCAGCGTTGAAGGACTTCCGGGACAGTCCACAGATACGCAGTATTTT. It specifies CSVEGLPGQSTDTQYF.

To note about this clonotype: It may be a read error: a sequence one base away is much more abundant. The chain couples TRBV24-1 to TRBJ1-1; 7 bases are shared with TRBD1. Germline CDR1 and CDR2: KGHDR and SFDVKD. The V segment lost 8 bases and the J segment 1 base; nucleotides outside the gene matches: 3. This CDR3 region has 13 residues. In DNA, the CDR3 is TGTGCCACCAATACAGGGGCGAACACTGAAGCTTTCTTT. Amino acid sequence: CATNTGANTEAFF.

This clonotype turned up a few times. The chain carries TRBV20-1 and TRBJ2-7, with 7 bases aligning to TRBD2. Germline V gene lookup returns CDR1 DFQATT and CDR2 SNEGSKA (reference sequence). The CDR3 loop spans 13 amino acids. J lost 2 bases, V lost 6 bases, and 7 bases had no gene match. CDR3 coding DNA: TGCAGTGCAAATAAGCGGGGAACCTACGAGCAGTACTTC. This encodes CSANKRGTYEQYF.

This chain joins TRBV7-9 and TRBJ1-1; 8 bases agree with TRBD1. Germline values: CDR1 SEHNR, CDR2 FQNEAQ (reference sequence). Germline trimming cut 1 base from V and 3 bases from J; bases unmatched to any gene: 1. The CDR3 covers 14 residues. The CDR3 sequence: CASSLVQGDTEAFF. The CDR3, as DNA: TGTGCCAGCAGCTTAGTACAGGGGGACACTGAAGCTTTCTTT.

V gene TRBV7-9 combines with J gene TRBJ1-2, with 9 nucleotides matching TRBD1. Germline V CDR1 and CDR2: SEHNR, FQNEAQ (reference sequence). The CDR3 length is 13 residues. The V and J ends lost 5 bases and 8 bases, in that order; junction bases with no gene match: 6. The CDR3: CASSLRQGEGYTF. DNA for the CDR3: TGTGCCAGCAGCCTTCGACAGGGGGAAGGCTACACCTTC.

The chain has TRBV28 and TRBJ2-7; 7 positions agree with TRBD2. CDR3 length: 15 amino acids. CDR1 MDHEN and CDR2 SYDVKM come from the germline V gene. Trimming cost V 2 bases and J 3 bases; bases outside gene matches: 7. This CDR3 reads CASSLGGRAYYEQYF. As DNA, the CDR3 is TGTGCCAGCAGTTTAGGTGGGAGGGCCTACTACGAGCAGTACTTC.

This clonotype occurred many times. CDR3 residues: CASSHGGPDTQYF. The CDR3 DNA follows: TGTGCCAGCAGCCACGGGGGGCCAGATACGCAGTATTTT. The chain has TRBV3-1 and TRBJ2-3, with a possible D match to TRBD2 (7 bases). This CDR3 region has 13 residues. Trimming took 3 bases from V and 4 from J, leaving 8 bases between them. In germline, CDR1 is LGHDT, CDR2 YNNKEL (reference sequence).

Of note for this clonotype: Given a much more abundant clone one base away, this may be a read error. The genes are TRBV7-2 and TRBJ1-1; D uncertain. Germline assignment: CDR1 SGHTA and CDR2 FQGNSA. CDR3 length: 15 residues. CDR3 bases: TGTGCCGGCAGCACCGGCCAGCCCGGGAGCACTGAAGCTTTCTTT. It is translated as CAGSTGQPGSTEAFF.

The J gene is TRBJ2-1, the V gene TRBV3-1; no clear D. The CDR3 contains 15 residues. Per the germline V gene, CDR1 is LGHDT and CDR2 is YNNKEL (reference sequence). The V and J ends lost 4 bases and 0 bases respectively, with 10 bases between them. As DNA, the CDR3 is TGTGCCAGCAGCCGCGACCCCGCCTCCTACAATGAGCAGTTCTTC. It yields the protein CASSRDPASYNEQFF.

This clonotype has ten or more counts. This sequence joins TRBV2 and TRBJ1-5, with D possibly TRBD1 on 6 matching bases. The germline V and J ends were trimmed by 10 bases and 4 bases, with 20 bases remaining between them. The germline V gene has CDR1 SNHLY and CDR2 FYNNEI. This CDR3 has 15 residues. The CDR3 is CATRSRGKGNQPQHF. As DNA, the CDR3 is TGTGCCACCCGCTCTAGGGGGAAGGGTAATCAGCCCCAGCATTTT.